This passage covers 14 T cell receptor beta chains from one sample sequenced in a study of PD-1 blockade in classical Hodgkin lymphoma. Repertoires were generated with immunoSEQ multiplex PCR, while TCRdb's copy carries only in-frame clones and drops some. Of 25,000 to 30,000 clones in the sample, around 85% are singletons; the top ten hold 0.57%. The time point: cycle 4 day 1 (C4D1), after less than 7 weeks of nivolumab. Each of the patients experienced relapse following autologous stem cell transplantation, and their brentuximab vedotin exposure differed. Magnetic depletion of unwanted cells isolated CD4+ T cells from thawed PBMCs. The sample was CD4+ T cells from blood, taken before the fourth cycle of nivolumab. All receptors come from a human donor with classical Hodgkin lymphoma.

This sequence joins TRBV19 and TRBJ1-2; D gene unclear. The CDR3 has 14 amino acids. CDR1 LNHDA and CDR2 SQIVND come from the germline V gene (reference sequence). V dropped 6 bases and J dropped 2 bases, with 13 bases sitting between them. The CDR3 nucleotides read TGTGCCAGTAGCCCCGAACACGGAAACTATGGCTACACCTTC. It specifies CASSPEHGNYGYTF. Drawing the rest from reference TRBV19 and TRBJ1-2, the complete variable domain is DGGITQSPKYLFRKEGQNVTLSCEQNLNHDAMYWYRQDPGQGLRLIYYSQIVNDFQKGDIAEGYSVSREKKESFPLTVTSAQKNPTAFYLCASSPEHGNYGYTFGSGTRLTVV.

The CDR3 coding sequence is TGCGCCAGCAGCCTAAGAGGGGAGACCCCAGGAGAGACCCAGTACTTC. It translates to CASSLRGETPGETQYF. This chain connects TRBV4-1 to TRBJ2-5; D may match TRBD1 or TRBD2 (5 bases each). In germline, CDR1 is MGHRA, CDR2 YSYEKL. The V end was cut by 4 bases, the J end by 4 bases, with 19 bases between. CDR3 length: 16 residues.

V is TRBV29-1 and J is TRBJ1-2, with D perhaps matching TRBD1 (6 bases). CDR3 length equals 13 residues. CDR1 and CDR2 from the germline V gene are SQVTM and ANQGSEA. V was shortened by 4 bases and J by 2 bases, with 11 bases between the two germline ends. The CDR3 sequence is CSVAGQGNYGYTF. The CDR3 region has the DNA TGCAGCGTTGCCGGCCAGGGGAACTATGGCTACACCTTC.

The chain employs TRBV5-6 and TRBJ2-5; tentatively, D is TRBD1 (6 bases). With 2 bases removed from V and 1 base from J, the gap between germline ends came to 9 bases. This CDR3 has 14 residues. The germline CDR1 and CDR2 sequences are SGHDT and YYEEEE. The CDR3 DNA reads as TGTGCCAGCAGCTTCCTAGGGGGCCAAGAGACCCAGTACTTC. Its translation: CASSFLGGQETQYF.

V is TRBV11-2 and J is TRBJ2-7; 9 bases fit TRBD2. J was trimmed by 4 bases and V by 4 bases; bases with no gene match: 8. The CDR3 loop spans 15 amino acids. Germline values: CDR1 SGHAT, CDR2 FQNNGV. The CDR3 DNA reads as TGTGCCAGCAGCTATTCTAGCGGGGAAGTTTACGAGCAGTACTTC. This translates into CASSYSSGEVYEQYF. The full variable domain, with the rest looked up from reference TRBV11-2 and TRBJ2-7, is EAGVAQSPRYKIIEKRQSVAFWCNPISGHATLYWYQQILGQGPKLLIQFQNNGVVDDSQLPKDRFSAERLKGVDSTLKIQPAKLEDSAVYLCASSYSSGEVYEQYFGPGTRLTVT.

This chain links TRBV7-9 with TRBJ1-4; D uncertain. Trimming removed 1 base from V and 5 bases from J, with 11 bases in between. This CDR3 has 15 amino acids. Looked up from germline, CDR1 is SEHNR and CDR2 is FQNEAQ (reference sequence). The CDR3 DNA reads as TGTGCCAGCAGCTTAGTTGGGCGCCGGAATGAAAAACTGTTTTTT. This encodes CASSLVGRRNEKLFF.

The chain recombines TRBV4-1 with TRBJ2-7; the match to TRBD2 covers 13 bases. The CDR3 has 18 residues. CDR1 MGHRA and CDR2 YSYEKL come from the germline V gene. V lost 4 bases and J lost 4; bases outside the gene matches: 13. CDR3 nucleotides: TGCGCCAGCAGCCCTACGACAGGGGGACTAGCGGGACTTTACGAGCAGTACTTC. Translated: CASSPTTGGLAGLYEQYF.

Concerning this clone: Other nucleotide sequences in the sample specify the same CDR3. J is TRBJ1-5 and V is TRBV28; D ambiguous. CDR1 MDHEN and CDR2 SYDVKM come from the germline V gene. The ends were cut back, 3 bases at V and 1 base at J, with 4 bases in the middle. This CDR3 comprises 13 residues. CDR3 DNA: TGTGCCAGCAGTTTGGACAGCAATCAGCCCCAGCATTTT. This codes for CASSLDSNQPQHF.

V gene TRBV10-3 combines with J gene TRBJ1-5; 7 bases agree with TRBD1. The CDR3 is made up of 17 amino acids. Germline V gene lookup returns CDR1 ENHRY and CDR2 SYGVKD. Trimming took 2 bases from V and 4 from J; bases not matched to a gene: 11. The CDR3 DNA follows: TGTGCCATCAGTGAGCGAAGGGGGCCCGGGGTAAATCAGCCCCAGCATTTT. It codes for CAISERRGPGVNQPQHF.

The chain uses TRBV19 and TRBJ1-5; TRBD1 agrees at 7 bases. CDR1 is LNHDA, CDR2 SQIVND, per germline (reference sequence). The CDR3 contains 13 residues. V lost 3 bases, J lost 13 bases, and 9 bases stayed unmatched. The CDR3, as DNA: TGTGCCAGTAGTATTCCCCCCGACAGGGCACAGCATTTT. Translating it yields CASSIPPDRAQHF.

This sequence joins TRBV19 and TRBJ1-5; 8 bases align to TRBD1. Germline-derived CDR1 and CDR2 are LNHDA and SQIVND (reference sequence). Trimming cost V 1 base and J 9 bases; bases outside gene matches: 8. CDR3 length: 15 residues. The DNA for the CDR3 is TGTGCCAGTAGTATAGTAAGGCAGGGGGCGCGGCCCCAGCATTTT. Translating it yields CASSIVRQGARPQHF.

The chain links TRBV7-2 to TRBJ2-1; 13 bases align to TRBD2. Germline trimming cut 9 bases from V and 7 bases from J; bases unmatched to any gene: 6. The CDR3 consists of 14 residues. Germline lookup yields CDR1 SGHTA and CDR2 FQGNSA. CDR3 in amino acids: CASRTSGSGNEQFF. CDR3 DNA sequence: TGTGCCAGTAGGACTAGCGGGAGCGGAAATGAGCAGTTCTTC.

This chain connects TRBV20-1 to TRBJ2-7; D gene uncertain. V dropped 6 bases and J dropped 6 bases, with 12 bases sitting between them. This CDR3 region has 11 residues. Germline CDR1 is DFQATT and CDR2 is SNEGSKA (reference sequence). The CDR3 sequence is CSARPRSEQYF. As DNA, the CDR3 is TGCAGTGCGCGACCGCGAAGCGAGCAGTACTTC.

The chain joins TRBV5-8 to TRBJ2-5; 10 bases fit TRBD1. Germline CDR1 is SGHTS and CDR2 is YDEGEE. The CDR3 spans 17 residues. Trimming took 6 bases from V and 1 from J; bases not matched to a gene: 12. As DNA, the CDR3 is TGTGCCAGCACTCGGGGCTGGGGGACAGGGGCCCAAGAGACCCAGTACTTC. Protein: CASTRGWGTGAQETQYF.